This T cell receptor beta chain was recorded in a study of blood T cells in healthy people across ages. Findings and caveats of the study: The study regarded diversity estimates from one million T cells as underestimates.

In the case of this clonotype: Its specificity is not known.

Germline-derived CDR1 and CDR2 are ENHRY and SYGVKD. With 2 bases removed from V and 10 bases from J, the gap between germline ends came to 9 bases. The CDR3 has 12 amino acids. Primers used in a second PCR of roughly 7 to 12 cycles were a sample-barcoded 5' primer and a J-beta primer mix. TCRdb redid the calling of the 5' RACE reads with MiXCR, one entry per CDR3 protein. Of roughly 860,000 distinct CDR3 sequences in the sample, approximately 67% were seen once. The TCR comes from a young man in good health. The sample was blood. This chain joins TRBV10-3 and TRBJ2-1; D might be TRBD2 (6 bases). In DNA form, the CDR3 reads TGTGCCATCAGTGAGCTCAGCGGGGAGCAGTTCTTC. It is translated as CAISELSGEQFF.